Detailed here is one T cell receptor beta chain. The data were taken from a study of cytomegalovirus exposure and HLA in healthy donors. The CDR3 is made up of 12 amino acids. Trimming pared 6 bases from V and 5 bases from J, leaving 11 bases between. Germline loops: CDR1 SGHTS, CDR2 YDEGEE. In the PCR, 60 Vbeta and 13 Jbeta primers were used. Only in-frame clones appear in the TCRdb table, and some are missing; sequencing was by immunoSEQ multiplex PCR. The sample lists about 150,000 clones; over 60% were seen once. Sequenced sample: PBMCs. This TCR was sampled from a woman aged 18-29 years in good health and CMV-seronegative. The chain links TRBV5-8 to TRBJ2-5; D perhaps matches TRBD2 (5 bases). Here the CDR3 reads CASTSSSETQYF. CDR3 sequence (DNA): TGTGCCAGCACCTCTAGCAGCGAGACCCAGTACTTC.